This T cell receptor beta chain was identified during a study of T cell repertoires in cytomegalovirus infection. Study-level results: CMV-specific TCR beta clonotypes restricted by HLA-C dominated the ex vivo response.

MiXCR, applied by TCRdb to the reads, yields one record per CDR3 protein. Seen here are 650,000 to 900,000 distinct CDR3 sequences, 32% observed once, and the top ten hold roughly 12%. The CDR3 is made up of 16 amino acids. V lost 6 bases, J lost 8 bases, and 23 bases lay in between. The table lists this clonotype with a few counts. Antigen: not known. The sample in question was cultured CD8+ T cells from PBMCs, obtained from culture after CMV antigen stimulation. V is TRBV12-3 or TRBV12-4 and J is TRBJ2-1; tentative D call: TRBD1 (6 bases). The source is a human donor in good health (CMV status not recorded). Some clones in this sample may be carry-over from other donors' samples. The CDR3 is CASSSLTGNHEDEQFF. CDR3 nucleotides: TGTGCCAGCAGCTCTCTAACAGGGAACCACGAAGATGAGCAGTTCTTC.